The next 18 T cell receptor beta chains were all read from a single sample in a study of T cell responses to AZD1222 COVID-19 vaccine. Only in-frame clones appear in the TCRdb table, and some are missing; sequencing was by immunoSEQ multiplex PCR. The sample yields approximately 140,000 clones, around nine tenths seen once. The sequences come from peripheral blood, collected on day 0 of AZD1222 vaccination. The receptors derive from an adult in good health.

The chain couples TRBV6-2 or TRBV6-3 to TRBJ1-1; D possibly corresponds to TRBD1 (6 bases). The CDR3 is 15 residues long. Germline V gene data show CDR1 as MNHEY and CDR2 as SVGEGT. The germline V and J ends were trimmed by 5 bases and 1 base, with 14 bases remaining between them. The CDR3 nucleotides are TGTGCCAGCAGTACTATGGGACAAAAGAACACTGAAGCTTTCTTT. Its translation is CASSTMGQKNTEAFF.

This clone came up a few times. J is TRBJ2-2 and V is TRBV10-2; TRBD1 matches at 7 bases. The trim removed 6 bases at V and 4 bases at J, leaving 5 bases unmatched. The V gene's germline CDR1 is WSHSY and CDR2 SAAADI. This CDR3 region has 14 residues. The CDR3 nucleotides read TGCGCCAGCAGGTGGGACAGAAGCACCGGGGAGCTGTTTTTT. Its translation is CASRWDRSTGELFF.

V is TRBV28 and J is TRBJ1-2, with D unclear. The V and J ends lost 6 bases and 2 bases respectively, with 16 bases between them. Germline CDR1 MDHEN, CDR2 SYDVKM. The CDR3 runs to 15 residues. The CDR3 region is CASSRAGGFNYGYTF. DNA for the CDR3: TGTGCCAGCAGCCGCGCTGGCGGATTCAACTATGGCTACACCTTC.

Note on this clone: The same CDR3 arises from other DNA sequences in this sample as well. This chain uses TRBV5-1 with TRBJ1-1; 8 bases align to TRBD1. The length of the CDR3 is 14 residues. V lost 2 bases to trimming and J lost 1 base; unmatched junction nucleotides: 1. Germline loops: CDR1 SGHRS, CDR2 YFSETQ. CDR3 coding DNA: TGCGCCAGCAGCTTAGACAGGGGGAACACTGAAGCTTTCTTT. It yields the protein CASSLDRGNTEAFF.

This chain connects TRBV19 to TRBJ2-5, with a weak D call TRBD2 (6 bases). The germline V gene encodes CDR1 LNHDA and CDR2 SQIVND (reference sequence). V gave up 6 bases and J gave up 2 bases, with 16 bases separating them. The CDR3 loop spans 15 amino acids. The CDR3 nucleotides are TGTGCCAGTAGAAGGCAGGGTGGGAGGCAAGAGACCCAGTACTTC. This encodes CASRRQGGRQETQYF. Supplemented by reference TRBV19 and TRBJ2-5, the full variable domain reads DGGITQSPKYLFRKEGQNVTLSCEQNLNHDAMYWYRQDPGQGLRLIYYSQIVNDFQKGDIAEGYSVSREKKESFPLTVTSAQKNPTAFYLCASRRQGGRQETQYFGPGTRLLVL.

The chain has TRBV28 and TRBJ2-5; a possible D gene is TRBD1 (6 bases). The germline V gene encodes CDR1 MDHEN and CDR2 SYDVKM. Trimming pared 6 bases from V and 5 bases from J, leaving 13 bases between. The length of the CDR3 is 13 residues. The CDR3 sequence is CASSQQGWETQYF. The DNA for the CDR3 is TGTGCCAGCAGCCAACAGGGTTGGGAGACCCAGTACTTC.

The CDR3 sequence is CASSWGDSSDWALHF. In nucleotides, the CDR3 is TGTGCCAGCAGTTGGGGGGACTCCTCGGATTGGGCCCTCCACTTT. The rearrangement joins TRBV27 to TRBJ1-6, with a tentative D call TRBD1 (5 bases). V dropped 4 bases and J dropped 14 bases, with 21 bases sitting between them. The CDR3 runs 15 residues. Per the germline V gene, CDR1 is MNHEY and CDR2 is SMNVEV (reference sequence).

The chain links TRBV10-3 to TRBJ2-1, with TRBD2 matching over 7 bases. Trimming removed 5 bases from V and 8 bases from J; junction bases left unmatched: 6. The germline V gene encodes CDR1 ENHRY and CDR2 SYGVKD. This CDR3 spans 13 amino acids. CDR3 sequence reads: CAISSSGDHEQFF. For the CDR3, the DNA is TGTGCCATCAGTTCCAGCGGGGACCATGAGCAGTTCTTC.

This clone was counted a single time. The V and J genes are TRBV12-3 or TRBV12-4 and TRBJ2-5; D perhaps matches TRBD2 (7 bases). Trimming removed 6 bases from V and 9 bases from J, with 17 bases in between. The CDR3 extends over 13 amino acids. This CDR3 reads CASSPAIGGPQYF. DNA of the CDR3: TGTGCCAGCAGCCCAGCCATCGGGGGGCCCCAGTACTTC.

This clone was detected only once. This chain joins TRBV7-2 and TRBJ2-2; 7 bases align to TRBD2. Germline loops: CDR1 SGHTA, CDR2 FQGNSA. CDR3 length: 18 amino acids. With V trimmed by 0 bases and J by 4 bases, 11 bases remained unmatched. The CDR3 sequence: CASSLAPGGGGGTGELFF. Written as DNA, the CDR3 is TGTGCCAGCAGCTTAGCGCCCGGTGGTGGCGGGGGCACCGGGGAGCTGTTTTTT.

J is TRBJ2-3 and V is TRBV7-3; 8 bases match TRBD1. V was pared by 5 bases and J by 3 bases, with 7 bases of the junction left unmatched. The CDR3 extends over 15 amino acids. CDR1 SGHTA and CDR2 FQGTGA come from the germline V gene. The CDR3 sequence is CASSVNGQGTDTQYF. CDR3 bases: TGTGCCAGCAGCGTTAACGGACAGGGTACAGATACGCAGTATTTT. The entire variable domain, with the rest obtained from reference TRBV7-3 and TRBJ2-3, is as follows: GAGVSQTPSNKVTEKGKYVELRCDPISGHTALYWYRQSLGQGPEFLIYFQGTGAADDSGLPNDRFFAVRPEGSVSTLKIQRTERGDSAVYLCASSVNGQGTDTQYFGPGTRLTVL.

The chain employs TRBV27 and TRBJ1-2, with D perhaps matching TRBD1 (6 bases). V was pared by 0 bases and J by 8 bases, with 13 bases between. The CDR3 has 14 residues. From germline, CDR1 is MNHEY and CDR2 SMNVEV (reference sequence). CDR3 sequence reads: CASSLSPGAGGYTF. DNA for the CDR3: TGTGCCAGCAGTTTATCGCCAGGGGCGGGGGGCTACACCTTC.

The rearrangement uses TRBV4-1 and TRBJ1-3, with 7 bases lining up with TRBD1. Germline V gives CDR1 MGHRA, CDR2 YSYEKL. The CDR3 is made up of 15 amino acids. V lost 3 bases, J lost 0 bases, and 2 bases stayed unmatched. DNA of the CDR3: TGCGCCAGCAGCCAGGACAGGATCTCTGGAAACACCATATATTTT. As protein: CASSQDRISGNTIYF.

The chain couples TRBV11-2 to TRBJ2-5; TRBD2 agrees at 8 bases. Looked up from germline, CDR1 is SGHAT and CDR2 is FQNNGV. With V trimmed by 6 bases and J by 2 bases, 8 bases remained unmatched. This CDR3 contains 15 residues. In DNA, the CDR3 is TGTGCCAGCAGTCGTAGCGGGATTGCGCAAGAGACCCAGTACTTC. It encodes CASSRSGIAQETQYF.

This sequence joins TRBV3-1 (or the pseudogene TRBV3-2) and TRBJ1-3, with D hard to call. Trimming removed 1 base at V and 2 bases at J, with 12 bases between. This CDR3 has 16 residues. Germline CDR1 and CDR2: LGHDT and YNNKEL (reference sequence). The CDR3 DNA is TGTGCCAGCAGCCAAGCCCACTCCAGAGCTGGAAACACCATATATTTT. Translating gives CASSQAHSRAGNTIYF.

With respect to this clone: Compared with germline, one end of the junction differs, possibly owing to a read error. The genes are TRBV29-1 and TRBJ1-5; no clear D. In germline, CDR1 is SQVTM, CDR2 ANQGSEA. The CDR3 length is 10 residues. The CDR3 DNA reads TGTCAGATGGAGGCTCAGCCCCAGCATTTT. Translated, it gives CQMEAQPQHF. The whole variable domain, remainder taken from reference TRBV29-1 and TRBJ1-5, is SAVISQKPSRDICQRGTSLTIQCQVDSQVTMMFWYRQQPGQSLTLIATANQGSEATYESGFVIDKFPISRPNLTFSTLTVSNMSPEDSSIYLCQMEAQPQHFGDGTRLSIL.

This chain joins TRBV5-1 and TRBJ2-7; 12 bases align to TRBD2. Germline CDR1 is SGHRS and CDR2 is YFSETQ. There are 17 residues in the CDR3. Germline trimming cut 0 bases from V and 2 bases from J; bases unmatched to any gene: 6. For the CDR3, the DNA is TGCGCCAGCAGCTTGGCGACTAGCGGGAGATGGGCCTACGAGCAGTACTTC. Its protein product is CASSLATSGRWAYEQYF.

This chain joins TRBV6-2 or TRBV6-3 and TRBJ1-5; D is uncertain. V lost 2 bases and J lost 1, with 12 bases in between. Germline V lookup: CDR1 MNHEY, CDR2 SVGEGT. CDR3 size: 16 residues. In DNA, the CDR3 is TGTGCCAGCAGTTACCTCAGTAGTATCAGCAATCAGCCCCAGCATTTT. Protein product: CASSYLSSISNQPQHF.